Following are 29 T cell receptor beta chains from one sample sequenced in a study of CD8 T cells in Susac syndrome. Random hexamers primed reverse transcription of about 0.5 to 1 ug RNA. TCRdb re-derived calls from the immunoSEQ multiplex PCR reads in MiXCR, one entry per CDR3 protein. The sample yields 300,000 or so distinct CDR3 sequences, roughly nine tenths seen once. What was sequenced was CD4+ T cells from PBMCs. These receptor sequences come from a human donor with multiple sclerosis.

This sequence joins TRBV20-1 and TRBJ1-2; TRBD1 is a possible D gene (6 bases). V was pared by 3 bases and J by 5 bases, with 10 bases between. The CDR3 covers 12 residues. Germline-derived CDR1 and CDR2 are DFQATT and SNEGSKA (reference sequence). The CDR3 protein is CSASRTDYGYTF. CDR3 bases: TGCAGTGCTAGTCGGACAGATTATGGCTACACCTTC.

CDR3 protein: CSASHGRGAYGYTF. CDR3 bases: TGCAGTGCTAGCCACGGACGGGGAGCCTATGGCTACACCTTC. V is TRBV20-1 and J is TRBJ1-2; the D is unclear. V lost 3 bases, J lost 4 bases, and 15 bases lay in between. The CDR3 sequence is 14 residues long. The germline V gene encodes CDR1 DFQATT and CDR2 SNEGSKA (reference sequence).

This chain links TRBV4-2 with TRBJ1-1, with D uncertain. The CDR3 is 16 amino acids. V was clipped by 1 base and J by 1 base, with 13 bases between them. CDR1 and CDR2 (germline): LGHNA, YNFKEQ. The CDR3 nucleotides are TGTGCCAGCAGCCAAGTATACGGTTTTAAGAACACTGAAGCTTTCTTT. Translating gives CASSQVYGFKNTEAFF.

The V gene is TRBV6-5, the J gene TRBJ1-2; tentative D call: TRBD1 (5 bases). The CDR3 contains 14 residues. Trimming took 4 bases from V and 6 from J, leaving 15 bases between them. Looked up from germline, CDR1 is MNHEY and CDR2 is SVGAGI. The chain's CDR3 is CASSFQGPWDGYTF. CDR3 bases: TGTGCCAGCAGTTTCCAGGGCCCATGGGATGGCTACACCTTC.

The V and J genes are TRBV2 and TRBJ2-4; D unresolved. This CDR3 region has 14 residues. CDR1 is SNHLY, CDR2 FYNNEI, per germline. V lost 2 bases to trimming and J lost 1 base, with 6 bases between them. The CDR3 reads CASSETRAKNIQYF. The CDR3 DNA reads TGTGCCAGCAGTGAAACCAGGGCCAAAAACATTCAGTACTTC.

The chain is built from TRBV27 and TRBJ2-7; 8 nucleotides match TRBD1. The V gene's germline CDR1 is MNHEY and CDR2 SMNVEV (reference sequence). This CDR3 contains 16 residues. V was clipped by 4 bases and J by 0 bases; unmatched bases: 8. The CDR3 reads CASSSPRQGNSYEQYF. For the CDR3, the DNA is TGTGCCAGCAGTTCCCCTAGACAGGGGAACTCCTACGAGCAGTACTTC.

This clonotype was picked up one time. CDR3 sequence (DNA): TGTGCCTGGACTACAGGGGGCGGCTACACCTTC. The encoded protein is CAWTTGGGYTF. This chain joins TRBV30 and TRBJ1-2; 9 bases match TRBD1. Per the germline V gene, CDR1 is GTSNPN and CDR2 is SVGIG (reference sequence). The V segment lost 4 bases and the J segment 8 bases; nucleotides outside the gene matches: 2. The CDR3 has 11 residues. The whole variable domain, filled in from reference TRBV30 and TRBJ1-2, reads SQTIHQWPATLVQPVGSPLSLECTVEGTSNPNLYWYRQAAGRGLQLLFYSVGIGQISSEVPQNLSASRPQDRQFILSSKKLLLSDSGFYLCAWTTGGGYTFGSGTRLTVV.

CDR3 nucleotides: TGTGCCAGTAGTATTTCGAAGGAATCGTCCTACGAGCAGTACTTC. It encodes CASSISKESSYEQYF. This sequence joins TRBV19 and TRBJ2-7, with D uncertain. The CDR3 covers 15 residues. CDR1 LNHDA and CDR2 SQIVND come from the germline V gene (reference sequence). Trimming shortened V by 3 bases and J by 1 base, and 13 bases separated the two germline ends.

This sequence joins TRBV29-1 and TRBJ1-3; 8 positions agree with TRBD1. The CDR3 extends over 15 amino acids. Germline V gene data show CDR1 as SQVTM and CDR2 as ANQGSEA. V lost 4 bases, J lost 0 bases, and 5 bases stayed unmatched. CDR3 in DNA: TGCAGCGTTGCAGGGGGCCTTAACTCTGGAAACACCATATATTTT. It translates to CSVAGGLNSGNTIYF.

The chain has TRBV9 and TRBJ2-2; 7 nucleotides agree with TRBD2. There are 15 residues in the CDR3. With V trimmed by 2 bases and J by 5 bases, 6 bases remained unmatched. Germline-derived CDR1 and CDR2 are SGDLS and YYNGEE. Here the CDR3 reads CASSVLAEVTGELFF. The CDR3 DNA follows: TGTGCCAGCAGCGTTCTAGCGGAGGTAACCGGGGAGCTGTTTTTT.

The chain is built from TRBV20-1 and TRBJ2-5; D is ambiguous. Germline assignment: CDR1 DFQATT and CDR2 SNEGSKA (reference sequence). Trimming pared 0 bases from V and 7 bases from J, leaving 6 bases between. CDR3 length equals 11 residues. The CDR3 reads CSARDKVTQYF. The CDR3 nucleotides are TGCAGTGCTAGAGATAAAGTGACCCAGTACTTC.

This chain connects TRBV5-1 to TRBJ1-1, with 7 nucleotides matching TRBD1. The V gene's germline CDR1 is SGHRS and CDR2 YFSETQ. V shed 2 bases and J 5 bases; nucleotides not matched to a gene: 9. The CDR3 totals 15 residues. The CDR3 nucleotides read TGCGCCAGCAGCTTCCTCGACAGGGAGGGGACTGAAGCTTTCTTT. Translation gives CASSFLDREGTEAFF.

The chain has TRBV6-1 and TRBJ1-5; D may be TRBD1 (6 bases). Trimming cost V 7 bases and J 4 bases, with 17 bases left between them. The CDR3 has 15 residues. CDR1 is MNHNS, CDR2 SASEGT, per germline. CDR3 residues: CASTEGGGRNQPQHF. CDR3 nucleotides: TGTGCCAGCACCGAAGGGGGGGGGAGAAATCAGCCCCAGCATTTT.

This chain connects TRBV29-1 to TRBJ2-2, with unresolved D. Germline V gene sequence: CDR1 SQVTM, CDR2 ANQGSEA. Trimming stripped 4 bases from V and 0 bases from J, with 9 bases between. CDR3 length equals 14 residues. CDR3 loop: CSVVKASNTGELFF. Written as DNA, the CDR3 is TGCAGCGTTGTGAAGGCCTCGAACACCGGGGAGCTGTTTTTT.

J is TRBJ1-1 and V is TRBV11-2; D is unclear. Germline V gene sequence: CDR1 SGHAT, CDR2 FQNNGV. The ends were cut back, 5 bases at V and 5 bases at J, with 15 bases in the middle. This CDR3 is 14 amino acids long. The CDR3 coding sequence is TGTGCCAGCAGCATCGGTCCCGGAGTAACTGAAGCTTTCTTT. Protein: CASSIGPGVTEAFF.

The chain employs TRBV4-2 and TRBJ2-5, with 7 positions matching TRBD2. The J segment lost 5 bases and the V segment lost 0 bases, leaving 18 bases of the junction unmatched. Per the germline V gene, CDR1 is LGHNA and CDR2 is YNFKEQ. The CDR3 runs 19 residues. CDR3 amino acids: CASSQESPQNAGVEETQYF. CDR3 in DNA: TGTGCCAGCAGCCAAGAAAGTCCTCAGAATGCGGGGGTTGAGGAGACCCAGTACTTC.

The V call is TRBV4-3, the J call TRBJ1-6, with D hard to call. Looked up from germline, CDR1 is LGHNA and CDR2 is YSLEER. V lost 0 bases and J 10 bases, leaving 13 bases between the germline ends. The CDR3 consists of 15 residues. The CDR3 bases are TGCGCCAGCAGCCAAGACAGGAGAAGCGGATCACCCCTCCACTTT. Amino acid sequence: CASSQDRRSGSPLHF.

This chain joins TRBV20-1 and TRBJ2-3; 7 nucleotides align to TRBD1. The trim removed 5 bases at V and 2 bases at J, leaving 4 bases unmatched. Germline-derived CDR1 and CDR2 are DFQATT and SNEGSKA (reference sequence). There are 13 residues in the CDR3. Here the CDR3 reads CSAPGTVTDTQYF. The CDR3 nucleotides are TGCAGTGCTCCTGGGACAGTCACAGATACGCAGTATTTT.

The chain employs TRBV6-2 or TRBV6-3 and TRBJ2-2; D not certain. Germline assignment: CDR1 MNHEY and CDR2 SVGEGT. This CDR3 contains 14 residues. The germline V and J ends were trimmed by 5 bases and 1 base, with 8 bases remaining between them. CDR3 sequence: CASSPFRNTGELFF. DNA of the CDR3: TGTGCCAGCAGTCCGTTCCGGAACACCGGGGAGCTGTTTTTT.

This clonotype has just one count. The chain couples TRBV10-3 to TRBJ1-1; the D is unclear. The CDR3 runs 13 residues. Between the trimmed V and J ends, which lost 6 bases and 4 bases, there was a span of 12 bases. Germline V CDR1 and CDR2: ENHRY, SYGVKD. The CDR3 bases are TGTGCCATCAGGTATCTGGGGAGCACTGAAGCTTTCTTT. This codes for CAIRYLGSTEAFF.

The table lists this clonotype with a count of one. This chain uses TRBV29-1 with TRBJ2-2; D perhaps matches TRBD1 (5 bases). Germline V gives CDR1 SQVTM, CDR2 ANQGSEA. The ends were cut back, 4 bases at V and 0 bases at J, with 12 bases in the middle. This CDR3 is 15 amino acids long. CDR3 in amino acids: CSVVGQGSNTGELFF. CDR3 sequence (DNA): TGCAGCGTTGTTGGGCAGGGTTCGAACACCGGGGAGCTGTTTTTT.

The J gene is TRBJ2-1, the V gene TRBV7-2, with D possibly matching TRBD2 (6 bases). The CDR3 covers 12 residues. Germline CDR1 is SGHTA and CDR2 is FQGNSA. V was shortened by 11 bases and J by 3 bases, with 11 bases between the two germline ends. The CDR3 region is CASGRGYNEQFF. CDR3 nucleotide sequence: TGTGCCTCTGGGCGGGGCTACAATGAGCAGTTCTTC.

The chain uses TRBV11-2 and TRBJ2-1, with 11 bases fitting TRBD2. The CDR3 has 15 residues. CDR1 SGHAT and CDR2 FQNNGV come from the germline V gene. V lost 1 base, J lost 6 bases, and 2 bases stayed unmatched. The chain's CDR3 is CASSLVSGGVNEQFF. For the CDR3, the DNA is TGTGCCAGCAGCTTAGTTAGCGGGGGGGTCAATGAGCAGTTCTTC.

The chain has TRBV29-1 and TRBJ2-7; D is unresolved. Germline V gives CDR1 SQVTM, CDR2 ANQGSEA. Trimming took 4 bases from V and 7 from J, leaving 14 bases between them. The CDR3 loop spans 12 amino acids. CDR3 region: CSVGSGPKEQYF. Written as DNA, the CDR3 is TGCAGCGTTGGGTCGGGCCCTAAGGAGCAGTACTTC.

J is TRBJ2-7 and V is TRBV9; TRBD2 matches at 12 bases. This CDR3 has 16 amino acids. After removal of 4 bases from V and 7 bases from J, the junction contained 12 bases not matched to a gene. CDR1 is SGDLS and CDR2 is YYNGEE in the germline V gene. The CDR3 DNA reads TGTGCCAGCAGCCCTCGGACTAGCGGGGTAGTGCGGGAGCAGTACTTC. Translating gives CASSPRTSGVVREQYF.

The chain couples TRBV20-1 to TRBJ2-7; 10 bases agree with TRBD1. Germline-derived CDR1 and CDR2 are DFQATT and SNEGSKA (reference sequence). V shed 6 bases and J 2 bases; nucleotides not matched to a gene: 4. The CDR3 is made up of 13 amino acids. CDR3 sequence reads: CSAGTGAAYEQYF. The CDR3 DNA reads as TGCAGTGCCGGGACAGGGGCAGCCTACGAGCAGTACTTC.

This clonotype was counted a single time. Here the CDR3 reads CSVEGTSGSRNEQFF. The CDR3 region has the DNA TGCAGCGTTGAAGGGACTAGCGGGAGTCGGAATGAGCAGTTCTTC. The rearrangement joins TRBV29-1 to TRBJ2-1; 13 positions agree with TRBD2. V trimming: 1 base; J trimming: 7 bases; junction bases outside the gene matches: 4. This CDR3 is built from 15 residues. Germline loops: CDR1 SQVTM, CDR2 ANQGSEA.

This chain connects TRBV9 to TRBJ1-1; tentative D call: TRBD1 (6 bases). From germline, CDR1 is SGDLS and CDR2 YYNGEE. The V end lost 3 bases, the J end lost 2 bases, and 14 bases lay between the germline ends. The CDR3 has 15 amino acids. In nucleotides, the CDR3 is TGTGCCAGCAGCGCCTGGAGGGGGATTAACACTGAAGCTTTCTTT. Encoded protein: CASSAWRGINTEAFF.

This chain uses TRBV12-3 or TRBV12-4 with TRBJ1-4; 8 bases agree with TRBD1. The V gene end was trimmed by 6 bases and the J gene end by 3 bases; junction bases not matched to a gene: 6. The CDR3 totals 15 residues. CDR3 amino acids: CASSPGQGPNEKLFF. CDR3 in DNA: TGTGCCAGCAGCCCCGGACAGGGCCCTAATGAAAAACTGTTTTTT.